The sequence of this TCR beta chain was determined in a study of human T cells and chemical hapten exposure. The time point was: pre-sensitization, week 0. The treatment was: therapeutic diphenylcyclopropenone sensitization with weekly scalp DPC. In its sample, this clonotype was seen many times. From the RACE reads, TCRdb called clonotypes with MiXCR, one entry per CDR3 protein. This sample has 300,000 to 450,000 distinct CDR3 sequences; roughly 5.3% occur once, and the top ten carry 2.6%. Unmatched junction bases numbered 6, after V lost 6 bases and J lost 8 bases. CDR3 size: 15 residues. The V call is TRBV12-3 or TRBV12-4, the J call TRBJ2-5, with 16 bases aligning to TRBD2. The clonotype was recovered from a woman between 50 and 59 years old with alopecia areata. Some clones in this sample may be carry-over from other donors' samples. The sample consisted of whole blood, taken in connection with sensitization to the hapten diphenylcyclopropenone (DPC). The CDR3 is CASSAGTSGRGTQYF. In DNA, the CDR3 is TGTGCCAGCAGCGCCGGGACTAGCGGGAGGGGTACCCAGTACTTC.